One sample yielded the 27 T cell receptor beta chains listed below, sequenced in a study of blood T cells in healthy people across ages. A J-beta primer mix and a sample-barcoded 5' primer were used in a second PCR of roughly 6 to 11 cycles. TCRdb redid the calling of the 5' RACE reads with MiXCR, one entry per CDR3 protein. The sample has some 550,000 distinct CDR3 sequences; roughly 48% are singletons. The specimen sequenced was blood. The receptor set was obtained from a man aged 80 or over in good health.

The J gene is TRBJ2-6, the V gene TRBV20-1; 9 bases are shared with TRBD1. With V trimmed by 4 bases and J by 0 bases, 10 bases remained unmatched. Germline lookup yields CDR1 DFQATT and CDR2 SNEGSKA (reference sequence). This CDR3 region has 18 residues. CDR3 nucleotide sequence: TGCAGTGCTAACGGCCGGACAGGGGAAAACTCTGGGGCCAACGTCCTGACTTTC. Its protein is CSANGRTGENSGANVLTF.

The chain recombines TRBV20-1 with TRBJ2-7, with D possibly matching TRBD2 (5 bases). The DNA end is more similar to TRBJ2-5, so the J call may be wrong. The CDR3 is 13 residues long. Germline V lookup: CDR1 DFQATT, CDR2 SNEGSKA (reference sequence). CDR3 in amino acids: CSARDAGRETQYF. CDR3 in DNA: TGCAGTGCTAGAGATGCGGGTCGGGAGACCCAGTACTTC.

V gene TRBV9 combines with J gene TRBJ1-2, with 7 bases identical to TRBD1. CDR3 length equals 13 residues. Germline V gene lookup returns CDR1 SGDLS and CDR2 YYNGEE. Germline trimming cut 3 bases from V and 6 bases from J; bases unmatched to any gene: 5. CDR3 sequence: CASSAWQGDGYTF. The CDR3 DNA sequence: TGTGCCAGCAGCGCGTGGCAGGGGGATGGCTACACCTTC.

This chain links TRBV3-1 with TRBJ2-1; TRBD2 aligns across 13 bases. The CDR3 sequence is 15 residues long. The junction had 3 bases not matched to a gene; V was cut back by 1 base and J by 9 bases. Germline V gives CDR1 LGHDT, CDR2 YNNKEL (reference sequence). CDR3 bases: TGTGCCAGCAGCCAAGCACTAGCGGGAGGGTTTGAGCAGTTCTTC. Protein: CASSQALAGGFEQFF.

With regard to this clonotype: This clone may be a read error of a much larger clone one base away. The J gene is TRBJ1-2, the V gene TRBV10-3; the D is unclear. Germline assignment: CDR1 ENHRY and CDR2 SYGVKD. The CDR3 is 15 residues long. In DNA, the CDR3 is TGTGCCATCAGTGAGTCGGCATCCCCTAACTATGGCCACACCTTC. Protein: CAISESASPNYGHTF.

This rearrangement joins TRBV27 to TRBJ2-7, with TRBD1 as a possible D gene (6 bases). CDR3 length equals 13 residues. V dropped 0 bases and J dropped 11 bases, with 14 bases sitting between them. Germline V gene sequence: CDR1 MNHEY, CDR2 SMNVEV (reference sequence). The DNA for the CDR3 is TGTGCCAGCAGTTTATCCCGTGGACAGATCAAGTACTTC. The encoded protein is CASSLSRGQIKYF.

This chain links TRBV2 with TRBJ2-4, with D uncertain. Judging by the DNA end, TRBJ2-7 fits better; the J call may be wrong. This CDR3 comprises 17 residues. Germline-derived CDR1 and CDR2 are SNHLY and FYNNEI. The CDR3 is CASSESSGVWMGNEQYF. The CDR3, as DNA: TGTGCCAGCAGTGAAAGTAGTGGCGTTTGGATGGGCAACGAGCAGTACTTC.

The genes are TRBV20-1 and TRBJ1-6; the D gene is possibly TRBD1 (5 bases). The CDR3 sequence is 15 residues long. Germline-derived CDR1 and CDR2 are DFQATT and SNEGSKA (reference sequence). V was cut by 5 bases and J by 5 bases, with 16 bases left in between. CDR3 bases: TGCAGTGCTGGGGGGGGTGACCCGCATAATTCACCCCTCCACTTT. Amino acids: CSAGGGDPHNSPLHF.

The V and J genes are TRBV7-9 and TRBJ2-5; D not resolved. Germline CDR1 SEHNR, CDR2 FQNEAQ (reference sequence). The CDR3 is made up of 15 amino acids. Trimming took 3 bases from V and 5 from J, leaving 16 bases between them. CDR3 nucleotides: TGTGCCAGCAGCTTGGTACGTTCTAATTCGGAGACCCAGTACTTC. Amino acids: CASSLVRSNSETQYF.

Only a few counts were recorded for this clonotype. V is TRBV12-3 or TRBV12-4 and J is TRBJ1-4; no reliable D call. This CDR3 comprises 14 residues. Trimming cost V 4 bases and J 0 bases, with 6 bases left between them. CDR3 sequence (DNA): TGTGCCAGCAGTTGGACCTCAACTAATGAAAAACTGTTTTTT. It codes for CASSWTSTNEKLFF.

This clonotype was counted between two and nine times. The chain links TRBV5-1 to TRBJ2-7, with 11 bases identical to TRBD2. CDR1 is SGHRS and CDR2 is YFSETQ in the germline V gene. This CDR3 region has 15 residues. Unmatched junction bases numbered 5, after V lost 6 bases and J lost 0 bases. The CDR3 region has the DNA TGCGCCAGCAAGAAACTAGCGGGGGACTCCTACGAGCAGTACTTC. Translated: CASKKLAGDSYEQYF.

This clonotype was found once. The V and J genes are TRBV9 and TRBJ2-5; the match to TRBD2 covers 9 bases. CDR1 is SGDLS, CDR2 YYNGEE, per germline. The junction had 8 bases not matched to a gene; V was cut back by 1 base and J by 1 base. The CDR3 totals 17 residues. The CDR3 spells CASSVTWSGGRQETQYF. The CDR3 DNA follows: TGTGCCAGCAGCGTAACGTGGAGCGGGGGGCGCCAAGAGACCCAGTACTTC.

The chain is built from TRBV3-1 and TRBJ2-1; D is possibly TRBD2 (6 bases). Germline V CDR1 and CDR2: LGHDT, YNNKEL (reference sequence). Trimming shortened V by 0 bases and J by 11 bases, and 14 bases separated the two germline ends. CDR3 length equals 14 residues. CDR3 loop: CASSQEVTGRKQFF. In nucleotides, the CDR3 is TGTGCCAGCAGCCAAGAGGTTACCGGGAGAAAGCAGTTCTTC.

This clonotype was observed a few times. The rearrangement joins TRBV20-1 to TRBJ2-1; 10 nucleotides match TRBD2. Per germline, CDR1 DFQATT and CDR2 SNEGSKA (reference sequence). V trimming: 5 bases; J trimming: 7 bases; junction bases outside the gene matches: 5. The length of the CDR3 is 13 residues. The CDR3, as DNA: TGCAGTGCTGTATCGACTAGCGGGAATGAGCAGTTCTTC. This sequence encodes CSAVSTSGNEQFF.

V usage is TRBV2 and J usage is TRBJ1-6; 7 bases are a match to TRBD1. The CDR3 is 14 amino acids. Trimming took 10 bases from V and 8 from J; bases not matched to a gene: 11. Per the germline V gene, CDR1 is SNHLY and CDR2 is FYNNEI. The CDR3 nucleotides read TGTGCCACCAATTCCCCCGGACAGGATTCACCCCTCCACTTT. Translating it yields CATNSPGQDSPLHF.

The CDR3 protein is CSARDPRGHSPLHF. CDR3 nucleotide sequence: TGCAGTGCTAGAGATCCCAGGGGTCATTCACCCCTCCACTTT. V usage is TRBV20-1 and J usage is TRBJ1-6; D may be TRBD1 (6 bases). This CDR3 has 14 amino acids. V lost 0 bases to trimming and J lost 8 bases, with 11 bases between them. Germline V gene lookup returns CDR1 DFQATT and CDR2 SNEGSKA (reference sequence).

The chain uses TRBV12-3 or TRBV12-4 and TRBJ1-5; D ambiguous. The CDR3 is 13 amino acids. V gave up 6 bases and J gave up 5 bases, with 11 bases separating them. The CDR3 nucleotides are TGTGCCAGCAGCCCCACCCCGGATCAGCCCCAGCATTTT. Amino acids: CASSPTPDQPQHF.

The chain has TRBV4-3 and TRBJ2-3, with TRBD2 identical over 8 bases. This CDR3 comprises 14 residues. Germline loops: CDR1 LGHNA, CDR2 YSLEER. Trimming at V came to 3 bases and at J to 6 bases, leaving 5 bases not matched to a gene. This CDR3 reads CASSQSTSADTQYF. The CDR3 DNA is TGCGCCAGCAGCCAGTCGACTAGCGCGGATACGCAGTATTTT.

The chain couples TRBV7-9 to TRBJ2-5; 9 bases are a match to TRBD1. TRBJ2-7 explains the end of the DNA better; the J call may be wrong. From germline, CDR1 is SEHNR and CDR2 FQNEAQ (reference sequence). The CDR3 runs to 15 residues. The CDR3 DNA reads TGTGCCAGCAGCCATTCAGGGACAGGGTTGAGCGAGCAGTACTTC. Its protein is CASSHSGTGLSEQYF.

There are a few counts of this clonotype. The chain recombines TRBV5-1 with TRBJ2-1; D gene uncertain. Germline loops: CDR1 SGHRS, CDR2 YFSETQ. Trimming left V 3 bases short and J 10 bases short, with 11 bases between. The CDR3 runs to 12 residues. The CDR3 nucleotides read TGCGCCAGCAGCTCTACCCCCGCAGAGCAGTTCTTC. Translating it yields CASSSTPAEQFF.

In its sample, this clonotype was seen many times. The chain has TRBV7-2 and TRBJ2-7; D not certain. From germline, CDR1 is SGHTA and CDR2 FQGNSA. Trimming left V 7 bases short and J 3 bases short, with 10 bases between. There are 12 residues in the CDR3. CDR3 protein: CASTIGRYEQYF. The CDR3 DNA reads TGTGCCAGCACCATAGGGCGCTACGAGCAGTACTTC.

The chain carries TRBV7-6 and TRBJ2-7; a weak D match, TRBD1 (5 bases). V was clipped by 5 bases and J by 3 bases, with 11 bases between them. Germline V gene sequence: CDR1 SGHVS, CDR2 FNYEAQ. The CDR3 runs 13 residues. The CDR3 DNA reads TGTGCCAGCAGCCAGGGATGGGGCTACGAGCAGTACTTC. It yields the protein CASSQGWGYEQYF.

V is TRBV5-1 and J is TRBJ2-3, with D perhaps TRBD2 (5 bases). The V gene's germline CDR1 is SGHRS and CDR2 YFSETQ. This CDR3 is built from 16 residues. Trimming removed 0 bases from V and 1 base from J, with 12 bases in between. The DNA for the CDR3 is TGCGCCAGCAGCTTGGGCTGGAGGCACGGCACAGATACGCAGTATTTT. It codes for CASSLGWRHGTDTQYF.

The gene calls are TRBV20-1 and TRBJ2-1; TRBD2 agrees at 15 bases. Germline loops: CDR1 DFQATT, CDR2 SNEGSKA (reference sequence). CDR3 length: 17 amino acids. Trimming at V came to 2 bases and at J to 9 bases, leaving 11 bases not matched to a gene. The CDR3: CSARPRTGLAGGGEQFF. CDR3 DNA sequence: TGCAGTGCTAGACCCCGAACTGGACTAGCGGGAGGGGGTGAGCAGTTCTTC.

This rearrangement joins TRBV25-1 to TRBJ2-5; 7 bases are shared with TRBD2. This CDR3 is 12 amino acids long. Trimming at V came to 5 bases and at J to 4 bases, leaving 1 base not matched to a gene. Per the germline V gene, CDR1 is MGHDK and CDR2 is SYGVNS. The DNA for the CDR3 is TGTGCCAGCAGTTGGACTAGAGAGACCCAGTACTTC. It encodes CASSWTRETQYF.

The rearrangement links TRBV5-1 to TRBJ2-5; D may match TRBD1 or TRBD2 (5 bases each). This CDR3 region has 16 residues. Germline V gives CDR1 SGHRS, CDR2 YFSETQ. Trimming removed 1 base from V and 1 base from J, with 14 bases in between. CDR3: CASSLKGELGQETQYF. Written as DNA, the CDR3 is TGCGCCAGCAGCTTGAAAGGGGAACTAGGCCAAGAGACCCAGTACTTC.

This clonotype has just one count. The rearrangement uses TRBV9 and TRBJ2-3, with 7 bases aligning to TRBD2. CDR1 is SGDLS and CDR2 is YYNGEE in the germline V gene. CDR3 length equals 14 residues. V dropped 7 bases and J dropped 9; count of bases not matched to a gene: 14. The CDR3 nucleotides read TGTGCCAGCGGGGGAGCGGGGCCCCTGAGGACGCAGTATTTT. It encodes CASGGAGPLRTQYF.